This T cell receptor (beta chain) is from a study of sequential checkpoint blockade in melanoma. Study-level information: Maintenance nivolumab came after either treatment sequence.

Repertoires were generated with immunoSEQ multiplex PCR, while TCRdb's copy carries only in-frame clones and drops some. The table lists 26,000 or so clones, 70% to 90% of them singletons. The treatment here: randomized to nivolumab then ipilimumab (arm A) or the reverse (arm B). None of the patients previously received DNA-damaging chemotherapy. Live CD3+CD8+ CD19− CD56− cells were sorted from PBMCs. Germline trimming cut 0 bases from V and 6 bases from J; bases unmatched to any gene: 3. There are 14 residues in the CDR3. CDR1 and CDR2 (germline): SQVTM, ANQGSEA. The receptor's source is a human donor with melanoma. The sample consisted of CD8+ T cells sorted from blood (inferred from file names), taken from a patient given nivolumab and ipilimumab in sequence. The rearrangement joins TRBV29-1 to TRBJ2-7; TRBD1 aligns across 12 bases. This CDR3 reads CSVEEGTGGGEQYF. CDR3 sequence (DNA): TGCAGCGTTGAAGAAGGGACAGGGGGCGGCGAGCAGTACTTC.